This TCR beta chain emerged from a study of brain metastases from non-small cell lung cancer. Deletions cut 3 bases from V and 4 bases from J, with 17 bases between. This CDR3 has 16 residues. Germline V gene lookup returns CDR1 SGHAT and CDR2 FQDESV (reference sequence). Concerning this clone itself: Its antigen remains unidentified.

Some clones are missing from TCRdb's copy, which holds only in-frame ones; the method was immunoSEQ multiplex PCR. The repertoire holds 2,600 or so clones, with over 75% as singletons. The study, taken as a whole, reports: Compared with primary tumors, brain metastases showed less T-cell infiltration. Paired brain metastases and primary tumors largely shared TCR repertoires. Expanded T-cell clones appeared in roughly 70% of brain metastases over primaries.

Sequencing was performed on primary lung tumor tissue. The rearrangement links TRBV11-1 to TRBJ2-3; tentatively, D is TRBD1 (5 bases). The receptor's source is a donor aged 40 or older with non-small cell lung cancer. The CDR3, as DNA: TGTGCCAGCAGCTTGTTATCAGGGTTCCGTTCAGATACGCAGTATTTT. It translates to CASSLLSGFRSDTQYF.